The rows below give T cell receptor beta chains drawn from one sample of a study of T cells in Graves' hyperthyroidism and ophthalmopathy. TCRdb called the multiplex PCR reads again in MiXCR, with one record for every CDR3 protein. The sample comprises 500,000 to 550,000 distinct CDR3 sequences, roughly 20% of which are singletons, and roughly 29% rests with the top ten. The material sequenced was blood. These receptors were obtained from a young man with Graves' hyperthyroidism. CDR3s include the opening cysteine and the closing phenylalanine or tryptophan. The D gene is left open where the match is weak. Rows may omit the clone size; those that give it use once, few, many or a size class.

V: TRBV28; size: many; D: NA; J: TRBJ1-5; length: 15; CDR3: CASTQLADWSQPQHF; DNA: TGTGCCAGCACCCAACTGGCAGATTGGAGCCAGCCCCAGCATTTT
V: TRBV5-1; size: many; D: NA; J: TRBJ1-1; length: 14; CDR3: CASSLVPTNTEAFF; DNA: TGCGCCAGCAGCTTGGTTCCCACGAACACTGAAGCTTTCTTT
V: TRBV19; size: many; D: NA; J: TRBJ2-7; length: 14; CDR3: CASSIPGGGYEQYF; DNA: TGTGCCAGTAGTATCCCCGGGGGAGGCTACGAGCAGTACTTC
V: TRBV11-1; size: few; D: NA; J: TRBJ1-1; length: 15; CDR3: CASSLARGGNTEAFF; DNA: TGTGCCAGCAGCTTAGCGAGGGGAGGGAACACTGAAGCTTTCTTT
V: TRBV12-3/TRBV12-4; size: many; D: TRBD1; J: TRBJ2-5; length: 15; CDR3: CASSPRQGLRETQYF; DNA: TGTGCCAGCAGTCCCAGACAGGGGCTTAGGGAGACCCAGTACTTC
V: TRBV27; size: many; D: NA; J: TRBJ2-7; length: 13; CDR3: CASSVSGYYEQYF; DNA: TGTGCCAGCAGCGTTTCGGGGTACTACGAGCAGTACTTC
V: TRBV2; size: many; D: TRBD1; J: TRBJ2-7; length: 15; CDR3: CASQTLAGTGNEQYF; DNA: TGTGCCAGCCAAACTCTAGCCGGGACAGGGAACGAGCAGTACTTC
V: TRBV7-9; size: many; D: NA; J: TRBJ1-2; length: 15; CDR3: CASSSPRDGYYGYTF; DNA: TGTGCCAGCAGCTCTCCCCGCGACGGTTACTATGGCTACACCTTC
V: TRBV11-1; size: few; D: TRBD2; J: TRBJ2-5; length: 19; CDR3: CASSFPPGLAVKGGETQYF; DNA: TGTGCCAGCAGCTTCCCACCTGGACTAGCGGTGAAGGGGGGAGAGACCCAGTACTTC
V: TRBV6-1; size: many; D: TRBD1; J: TRBJ2-5; length: 13; CDR3: CASGGQRQETQYF; DNA: TGTGCCAGCGGGGGACAGAGACAAGAGACCCAGTACTTC
V: TRBV28; size: many; D: NA; J: TRBJ1-1; length: 13; CDR3: CASSFSQVTEAFF; DNA: TGTGCCAGCAGTTTCTCACAGGTCACTGAAGCTTTCTTT
V: TRBV12-3/TRBV12-4; size: NA; D: NA; J: TRBJ1-5; length: 14; CDR3: CASRNREGNQPQHF; DNA: TGTGCCAGTCGAAACAGGGAGGGCAATCAGCCCCAGCATTTT
V: TRBV20-1; size: many; D: NA; J: TRBJ1-2; length: 12; CDR3: CSARERDYGYTF; DNA: TGCAGTGCGCGGGAACGGGACTATGGCTACACCTTC
V: TRBV6-1; size: NA; D: TRBD1; J: TRBJ1-1; length: 12; CDR3: CASQGVGTEAFF; DNA: TGTGCCAGCCAGGGGGTGGGAACTGAAGCTTTCTTT
V: TRBV11-2; size: many; D: TRBD1; J: TRBJ2-7; length: 16; CDR3: CASSLGPGQGPYEQYF; DNA: TGTGCCAGCAGCTTAGGCCCGGGACAGGGGCCCTACGAGCAGTACTTC
V: TRBV2; size: NA; D: NA; J: TRBJ1-1; length: 14; CDR3: CASRASSVNTEAFF; DNA: TGTGCCAGCAGGGCAAGCTCTGTTAACACTGAAGCTTTCTTT
V: TRBV6-1; size: many; D: TRBD1; J: TRBJ1-5; length: 14; CDR3: CAASTTGEDQPQHF; DNA: TGTGCCGCCAGTACGACAGGGGAGGATCAGCCCCAGCATTTT
V: TRBV7-2; size: many; D: NA; J: TRBJ2-3; length: 13; CDR3: CASRRGGTDTQYF; DNA: TGTGCCAGCCGTCGAGGGGGCACAGATACGCAGTATTTT
V: TRBV12-3/TRBV12-4; size: many; D: TRBD1; J: TRBJ2-5; length: 15; CDR3: CASRPRGTGEETQYF; DNA: TGTGCCAGCAGGCCAAGAGGGACAGGGGAAGAGACCCAGTACTTC
V: TRBV15; size: many; D: NA; J: TRBJ2-6; length: 19; CDR3: CATSRDYTYRQSGANVLTF; DNA: TGTGCCACCAGCAGAGATTACACGTATCGCCAATCTGGGGCCAACGTCCTGACTTTC
V: TRBV6-4; size: many; D: NA; J: TRBJ1-2; length: 21; CDR3: CASTLKSPLVLGHLENYGYTF; DNA: TGTGCCAGCACTCTAAAAAGCCCGTTGGTTCTCGGACACCTAGAAAACTATGGCTACACCTTC
V: TRBV5-1; size: many; D: TRBD1; J: TRBJ1-1; length: 15; CDR3: CASSLALGTAIEAFF; DNA: TGCGCCAGCAGCTTGGCGCTAGGGACAGCGATTGAAGCTTTCTTT
V: TRBV12-3/TRBV12-4; size: many; D: TRBD2; J: TRBJ2-7; length: 15; CDR3: CASSLSASGSYEQYF; DNA: TGTGCCAGCAGTTTATCGGCTAGCGGTTCCTACGAGCAGTACTTC
V: TRBV12-3/TRBV12-4; size: many; D: TRBD1; J: TRBJ2-2; length: 16; CDR3: CASSFGQGTNTGELFF; DNA: TGTGCCAGCAGTTTCGGACAGGGGACGAACACCGGGGAGCTGTTTTTT
V: TRBV7-2; size: few; D: NA; J: TRBJ2-5; length: 11; CDR3: CASSFFETQYF; DNA: TGTGCCAGCAGCTTCTTTGAGACCCAGTACTTC
V: TRBV6-5; size: NA; D: NA; J: TRBJ1-1; length: 15; CDR3: CASSYGGIGKTEAFF; DNA: TGTGCCAGCAGTTACGGGGGGATAGGAAAGACTGAAGCTTTCTTT
V: TRBV6-5; size: many; D: NA; J: TRBJ1-2; length: 15; CDR3: CASSFLGRSENGYTF; DNA: TGTGCCAGCAGTTTTTTGGGACGCTCAGAAAATGGCTACACCTTC
V: TRBV20-1; size: few; D: TRBD2; J: TRBJ2-5; length: 15; CDR3: CSARDRGGVQGTQYF; DNA: TGCAGTGCTAGAGATCGGGGGGGGGTCCAAGGGACCCAGTACTTC
V: TRBV28; size: few; D: NA; J: TRBJ1-1; length: 13; CDR3: CASIGYRNTEAFF; DNA: TGTGCCAGTATAGGGTATAGGAACACTGAAGCTTTCTTT
V: TRBV24-1; size: NA; D: NA; J: TRBJ1-1; length: 14; CDR3: CATSGVGREAEAFF; DNA: TGTGCCACCAGTGGCGTAGGGCGCGAGGCTGAAGCTTTCTTT
V: TRBV12-3/TRBV12-4; size: many; D: NA; J: TRBJ1-1; length: 13; CDR3: CASSPGLGLEAFF; DNA: TGTGCCAGCAGTCCCGGGTTGGGCCTTGAAGCTTTCTTT
V: TRBV12-3/TRBV12-4; size: few; D: TRBD1; J: TRBJ2-3; length: 16; CDR3: CASSPGTGVFTDTQYF; DNA: TGTGCCAGCAGCCCCGGGACAGGGGTATTCACAGATACGCAGTATTTT
V: TRBV11-3; size: few; D: NA; J: TRBJ2-5; length: 14; CDR3: CASSFGFRQETQYF; DNA: TGTGCCAGCAGCTTCGGATTCAGGCAAGAGACCCAGTACTTC
V: TRBV11-2; size: many; D: NA; J: TRBJ1-1; length: 16; CDR3: CASSLDVGRVITEAFF; DNA: TGTGCCAGCAGCTTAGATGTAGGACGGGTTATCACTGAAGCTTTCTTT
V: TRBV5-5; size: many; D: NA; J: TRBJ1-5; length: 11; CDR3: CASSFLQPQHF; DNA: TGTGCCAGCAGCTTCCTTCAGCCCCAGCATTTT
V: TRBV6-5; size: many; D: NA; J: TRBJ1-1; length: 14; CDR3: CASSPTFPNTEAFF; DNA: TGTGCCAGCAGTCCAACTTTTCCGAACACTGAAGCTTTCTTT
V: TRBV12-3/TRBV12-4; size: many; D: TRBD1; J: TRBJ2-5; length: 15; CDR3: CASSPRDRAQETQYF; DNA: TGTGCCAGCAGTCCCCGGGACAGGGCCCAAGAGACCCAGTACTTC
V: TRBV12-3/TRBV12-4; size: NA; D: NA; J: TRBJ2-2; length: 15; CDR3: CASRGGQLNTGELFF; DNA: TGTGCCAGCAGGGGGGGACAGTTGAACACCGGGGAGCTGTTTTTT
V: TRBV3-1; size: few; D: NA; J: TRBJ2-7; length: 14; CDR3: CASSVRTFPYEQYF; DNA: TGTGCCAGCAGCGTCCGGACGTTTCCCTACGAGCAGTACTTC
V: TRBV7-2; size: few; D: NA; J: TRBJ1-5; length: 15; CDR3: CASSLVFQPNQPQHF; DNA: TGTGCCAGCAGCTTAGTGTTTCAGCCCAATCAGCCCCAGCATTTT
V: TRBV9; size: few; D: TRBD2; J: TRBJ2-7; length: 14; CDR3: CASNTGLAGVEQYF; DNA: TGTGCCAGCAACACGGGACTAGCGGGAGTCGAGCAGTACTTC
V: TRBV5-1; size: many; D: NA; J: TRBJ1-2; length: 15; CDR3: CASSLDPLANYGYTF; DNA: TGCGCCAGCAGCTTGGACCCCCTGGCTAACTATGGCTACACCTTC
V: TRBV12-3/TRBV12-4; size: NA; D: NA; J: TRBJ2-2; length: 14; CDR3: CASSLTPLVGELFF; DNA: TGTGCCAGCAGTTTAACGCCCCTAGTCGGGGAGCTGTTTTTT
V: TRBV10-3; size: NA; D: TRBD2; J: TRBJ2-2; length: 15; CDR3: CATFSSGGLGGELFF; DNA: TGTGCCACCTTTTCTAGCGGGGGGTTAGGCGGGGAGCTGTTTTTT
V: TRBV6-1; size: few; D: TRBD2; J: TRBJ2-5; length: 14; CDR3: CASSGIAGQETQYF; DNA: TGTGCCAGCAGTGGGATAGCGGGACAAGAGACCCAGTACTTC
V: TRBV11-2; size: many; D: NA; J: TRBJ2-7; length: 14; CDR3: CASTPNRVSYEQYF; DNA: TGTGCCAGCACCCCGAACAGGGTCTCCTACGAGCAGTACTTC
V: TRBV18; size: few; D: TRBD1; J: TRBJ1-6; length: 15; CDR3: CASSLNRGGRSPLHF; DNA: TGTGCCAGCTCACTAAACAGGGGAGGACGGTCACCCCTCCACTTT
V: TRBV6-1; size: many; D: NA; J: TRBJ1-6; length: 15; CDR3: CASLDPDSGSSPLHF; DNA: TGTGCCAGCCTGGACCCCGACTCTGGTAGTTCACCCCTCCACTTT
V: TRBV6-5; size: few; D: TRBD1; J: TRBJ1-5; length: 16; CDR3: CASSYRQGAYNQPQHF; DNA: TGTGCCAGCAGTTACCGGCAGGGGGCTTACAATCAGCCCCAGCATTTT
V: TRBV24-1; size: NA; D: NA; J: TRBJ2-2; length: 12; CDR3: CATSAFTGELFF; DNA: TGTGCCACCAGTGCTTTCACCGGGGAGCTGTTTTTT
V: TRBV11-2; size: many; D: NA; J: TRBJ2-5; length: 15; CDR3: CASSLEGRPGETQYF; DNA: TGTGCCAGCAGCTTAGAGGGCAGGCCAGGGGAGACCCAGTACTTC
V: TRBV7-2; size: NA; D: NA; J: TRBJ2-7; length: 14; CDR3: CASSDRGRDYEQYF; DNA: TGTGCCAGCAGCGATCGCGGCAGAGACTACGAGCAGTACTTC
V: TRBV15; size: NA; D: NA; J: TRBJ2-2; length: 17; CDR3: CATSRGIGQPNTGELFF; DNA: TGTGCCACCAGCAGAGGCATAGGACAGCCGAACACCGGGGAGCTGTTTTTT
V: TRBV20-1; size: few; D: TRBD2; J: TRBJ2-7; length: 14; CDR3: CSASLGADGRGQYF; DNA: TGCAGTGCATCTCTCGGGGCCGATGGGAGGGGGCAGTACTTC
V: TRBV20-1; size: many; D: TRBD1; J: TRBJ1-1; length: 17; CDR3: CSARPWGQGRRDTEAFF; DNA: TGCAGTGCCCGGCCGTGGGGACAGGGGCGTAGGGACACTGAAGCTTTCTTT
V: TRBV5-5; size: NA; D: TRBD2; J: TRBJ2-5; length: 17; CDR3: CASSRNGLAAPSETQYF; DNA: TGTGCCAGCAGCCGTAACGGGCTAGCGGCCCCAAGCGAGACCCAGTACTTC
V: TRBV28; size: many; D: NA; J: TRBJ1-3; length: 16; CDR3: CASSLGTGVSGNTIYF; DNA: TGTGCCAGCAGTTTAGGGACGGGAGTCTCTGGAAACACCATATATTTT